These 32 T cell receptor beta chains originate from one sample sequenced in a study of regulatory T cells in long-lasting Graves disease. Building of the TCR beta libraries involved iRepertoire HTBI primers and Arm-PCR of CDR3 regions. TCRdb re-called the multiplex PCR reads with MiXCR, one entry per CDR3 protein. This sample yields 400,000 to 600,000 distinct CDR3 sequences, of which around a fifth are seen a single time; roughly 7.7% belongs to the top ten. Time point in this sample: persistent/refractory GD, antithyroid drugs over 5 years with positive TRAb. The TCR library was prepared using RNA isolated from PBMCs. The specimen was peripheral blood mononuclear cells (PBMCs), collected when the disease was refractory, from a patient treated with antithyroid drugs. Source of these receptors: a female donor with Graves disease.

CDR3 sequence (DNA): TGTGCCAGTAAGGTCGGGCTAGCGGGGGCCTCGAGCACCGGGGAGCTGTTTTTT. This translates into CASKVGLAGASSTGELFF. The J gene is TRBJ2-2, the V gene TRBV19, with TRBD2 identical over 10 bases. V lost 7 bases to trimming and J lost 4 bases; unmatched junction nucleotides: 15. The CDR3 loop spans 18 amino acids. The germline gives CDR1 LNHDA, CDR2 SQIVND (reference sequence).

This clonotype was detected only a few times. This chain uses TRBV20-1 with TRBJ1-2; D not certain. This CDR3 region has 15 residues. Trimming cost V 7 bases and J 2 bases, with 20 bases left between them. Germline V gene sequence: CDR1 DFQATT, CDR2 SNEGSKA (reference sequence). The CDR3 is CSVTFPPTPNYGYTF. Written as DNA, the CDR3 is TGCAGTGTCACGTTCCCGCCCACACCGAACTATGGCTACACCTTC.

This clonotype was detected many times. This rearrangement joins TRBV6-1 to TRBJ1-1; 7 bases map to TRBD1. There are 14 residues in the CDR3. Looked up from germline, CDR1 is MNHNS and CDR2 is SASEGT. Unmatched junction bases numbered 6, after V lost 5 bases and J lost 3 bases. The CDR3 loop is CASSMRDRHTEAFF. The CDR3 DNA sequence: TGTGCCAGCAGTATGAGGGACAGACACACTGAAGCTTTCTTT.

The chain uses TRBV5-1 and TRBJ2-5; maybe TRBD2 (6 bases). V was trimmed by 3 bases and J by 5 bases, leaving 14 bases between them. From germline, CDR1 is SGHRS and CDR2 YFSETQ. The CDR3 runs to 14 residues. The CDR3 DNA sequence: TGCGCCAGCAGCTACGGGGGAATTTGGGAGACCCAGTACTTC. Translated: CASSYGGIWETQYF.

As concerns this clonotype: A junction boundary mismatches the germline segment, possibly from a read error. The chain combines TRBV6-1 with TRBJ1-1, with TRBD1 matching 8 bases. The CDR3 covers 13 residues. CDR1 and CDR2 (germline): MNHNS, SASEGT. This CDR3 is CASSPDRVTETFF. In DNA, the CDR3 is TGTGCCAGCAGCCCGGACAGGGTCACTGAAACTTTCTTT.

The V and J genes are TRBV7-6 and TRBJ1-4; D is unclear. V lost 1 base, J lost 4 bases, and 7 bases lay in between. The CDR3 loop spans 14 amino acids. Germline-derived CDR1 and CDR2 are SGHVS and FNYEAQ. Here the CDR3 reads CASSLGQHNEKLFF. DNA of the CDR3: TGTGCCAGCAGCTTAGGGCAGCATAATGAAAAACTGTTTTTT.

This clonotype has a count of ten or more. The chain employs TRBV15 and TRBJ1-4; D is uncertain. CDR3 length: 15 residues. The germline V and J ends were trimmed by 0 bases and 7 bases, with 12 bases remaining between them. Per germline, CDR1 LNHNV and CDR2 YYDKDF (reference sequence). CDR3 loop: CATSRDPGSGEKLFF. The CDR3 DNA reads TGTGCCACCAGCAGAGATCCGGGTTCGGGTGAAAAACTGTTTTTT.

There are many counts of this clonotype. The chain has TRBV7-2 and TRBJ2-7; 9 bases fit TRBD1. V lost 2 bases, J lost 3 bases, and 5 bases stayed unmatched. This CDR3 is 15 amino acids long. The germline CDR1 and CDR2 sequences are SGHTA and FQGNSA. As DNA, the CDR3 is TGTGCCAGCAGCTTAAGGGGGACAGGGAACTACGAGCAGTACTTC. This codes for CASSLRGTGNYEQYF.

This clonotype showed up many times. The chain uses TRBV12-5 and TRBJ2-7; 11 bases map to TRBD2. Germline values: CDR1 LGHNT, CDR2 FRNRAP. V lost 2 bases to trimming and J lost 1 base; unmatched junction nucleotides: 4. The CDR3 is 16 amino acids. CDR3 region: CASGLRRLAGSYEQYF. The CDR3 region has the DNA TGTGCTAGTGGTTTGCGTCGACTAGCGGGATCCTACGAGCAGTACTTC.

The chain joins TRBV11-2 to TRBJ2-7, with D unresolved. CDR3 length: 15 amino acids. The ends were cut back, 11 bases at V and 1 base at J, with 21 bases in the middle. Per germline, CDR1 SGHAT and CDR2 FQNNGV. CDR3 DNA sequence: TGTGCCTGCCGCCAAACCTGGATGGGGTCCTACGAGCAGTACTTC. Its translation: CACRQTWMGSYEQYF.

The rearrangement uses TRBV15 and TRBJ2-7; D unclear. V was cut by 1 base and J by 4 bases, with 14 bases left in between. CDR1 and CDR2 (germline): LNHNV, YYDKDF (reference sequence). The CDR3 extends over 15 amino acids. The CDR3 coding sequence is TGTGCCACCAGCAGAGTTTCCTCTTGGGGTTACGAGCAGTACTTC. This translates into CATSRVSSWGYEQYF.

The chain employs TRBV13 and TRBJ2-7; 8 nucleotides align to TRBD1. CDR1 PRHDT and CDR2 FYEKMQ come from the germline V gene (reference sequence). V lost 0 bases and J lost 2; bases outside the gene matches: 6. The CDR3 is made up of 16 amino acids. CDR3 sequence: CASSLGLRDRTYEQYF. CDR3 nucleotide sequence: TGTGCCAGCAGCTTAGGCCTAAGGGACAGGACCTACGAGCAGTACTTC.

Concerning this clonotype: One end of the junction does not line up with germline, which may come from a read error. The rearrangement uses TRBV19 and TRBJ2-1; TRBD2 agrees at 11 bases. The CDR3 sequence is 14 residues long. Germline V gene lookup returns CDR1 LNHDA and CDR2 SQIVND (reference sequence). CDR3 bases: TGTGCCAGTAGCATAGCGGGAGGGCATGGTGAGCAGTTCTTC. Residues: CASSIAGGHGEQFF.

CDR3 region: CSARDRQGLSYEQYF. In DNA form, the CDR3 reads TGCAGTGCTAGAGATCGGCAGGGACTATCCTACGAGCAGTACTTC. V usage is TRBV20-1 and J usage is TRBJ2-7; 7 nucleotides line up with TRBD2. J was trimmed by 1 base and V by 0 bases; bases with no gene match: 6. Germline-derived CDR1 and CDR2 are DFQATT and SNEGSKA (reference sequence). The CDR3 loop spans 15 amino acids.

This clonotype was detected many times. This chain connects TRBV11-2 to TRBJ1-1, with D possibly matching TRBD1 (5 bases). This CDR3 contains 15 residues. The V end was cut by 7 bases, the J end by 1 base, with 16 bases between. CDR1 and CDR2 (germline): SGHAT, FQNNGV. The CDR3 DNA is TGTGCCAGCACCTGGAGCGTGGGGGGGAACACTGAAGCTTTCTTT. Its translation is CASTWSVGGNTEAFF.

The chain joins TRBV19 to TRBJ1-4, with D possibly TRBD1 on 5 matching bases. The CDR3 length is 16 residues. Trimming stripped 3 bases from V and 5 bases from J, with 16 bases between. Germline V gene lookup returns CDR1 LNHDA and CDR2 SQIVND (reference sequence). The CDR3 nucleotides read TGTGCCAGTAGTATGGCGGGACGGGTGGGAAATGAAAAACTGTTTTTT. It is translated as CASSMAGRVGNEKLFF. The variable domain in full, completed from reference TRBV19 and TRBJ1-4, reads DGGITQSPKYLFRKEGQNVTLSCEQNLNHDAMYWYRQDPGQGLRLIYYSQIVNDFQKGDIAEGYSVSREKKESFPLTVTSAQKNPTAFYLCASSMAGRVGNEKLFFGSGTQLSVL.

The rearrangement joins TRBV7-9 to TRBJ2-5; TRBD1 is a possible D gene (6 bases). The J call may be in error: the DNA end matches TRBJ2-1 better. From germline, CDR1 is SEHNR and CDR2 FQNEAQ (reference sequence). There are 15 residues in the CDR3. The DNA of the CDR3 is TGTGCCAGCAGCGCCACCGGACAGCATTACAATGAGCAGTTCTTC. It translates to CASSATGQHYNEQFF.

This clonotype was seen more than once but under ten times. The rearrangement links TRBV24-1 to TRBJ2-7; 7 nucleotides match TRBD1. Germline CDR1 reads KGHDR; CDR2 reads SFDVKD. V trimming: 3 bases; J trimming: 2 bases; junction bases outside the gene matches: 3. There are 14 residues in the CDR3. The CDR3 sequence: CATSDPGTAYEQYF. The CDR3 DNA reads as TGTGCCACCAGTGATCCAGGGACAGCCTACGAGCAGTACTTC.

This clonotype has a count of ten or more. J is TRBJ2-5 and V is TRBV20-1; either TRBD1 or TRBD2 may supply D (7 bases each). This CDR3 spans 12 amino acids. Trimming shortened V by 7 bases and J by 3 bases, and 12 bases separated the two germline ends. Germline CDR1 is DFQATT and CDR2 is SNEGSKA (reference sequence). The CDR3 sequence is CSGQGGEETQYF. CDR3 bases: TGCAGTGGCCAGGGGGGGGAAGAGACCCAGTACTTC.

The rearrangement uses TRBV12-5 and TRBJ1-5; 11 positions match TRBD1. Germline CDR1 is LGHNT and CDR2 is FRNRAP. The CDR3 runs to 18 residues. V shed 4 bases and J 1 base; nucleotides not matched to a gene: 9. CDR3 protein: CASGSGVGQGASNQPQHF. The CDR3 region has the DNA TGTGCTAGTGGTTCAGGAGTCGGACAGGGGGCCAGCAATCAGCCCCAGCATTTT.

This clonotype has a count of ten or more. The chain carries TRBV30 and TRBJ2-5; TRBD1 matches at 7 bases. The CDR3 consists of 14 residues. V shed 4 bases and J 5 bases; nucleotides not matched to a gene: 10. Germline V lookup: CDR1 GTSNPN, CDR2 SVGIG (reference sequence). In nucleotides, the CDR3 is TGTGCCTGGATGGGAAGGGGGCTTCGGGAGACCCAGTACTTC. Its protein is CAWMGRGLRETQYF. Looking up the rest from reference TRBV30 and TRBJ2-5 gives the full variable domain: SQTIHQWPATLVQPVGSPLSLECTVEGTSNPNLYWYRQAAGRGLQLLFYSVGIGQISSEVPQNLSASRPQDRQFILSSKKLLLSDSGFYLCAWMGRGLRETQYFGPGTRLLVL.

A note on this clonotype: A much larger clone is a single base away; this may be a read error. The chain combines TRBV6-2 or TRBV6-3 with TRBJ2-2; TRBD1 agrees at 7 bases. The CDR3 spans 15 residues. CDR1 and CDR2 (germline): MNHEY, SVGEGT. The CDR3 loop is CASSDPGGYTEELFF. CDR3 nucleotides: TGTGCCAGCAGTGACCCAGGGGGTTACACCGAGGAGCTGTTTTTT.

A remark on this clonotype: Given a far larger clone just one base away, this is likely a sequencing read error. No conserved phenylalanine or tryptophan ends this CDR3, so it is likely a read error. This chain connects TRBV6-2 or TRBV6-3 to TRBJ2-5; TRBD2 agrees at 14 bases. The V and J ends lost 6 bases and 3 bases, in that order; junction bases with no gene match: 6. Germline V gene lookup returns CDR1 MNHEY and CDR2 SVGEGT. The CDR3 length is 16 residues. CDR3 DNA sequence: TGTGCCAGCAGGCTTGGACTAGCGGGGGGCAAAGAGACCCAGTACTCC. The encoded protein is CASRLGLAGGKETQYS.

The V gene is TRBV7-2, the J gene TRBJ2-4; no clear D. The length of the CDR3 is 15 residues. Per the germline V gene, CDR1 is SGHTA and CDR2 is FQGNSA. The ends were cut back, 1 base at V and 0 bases at J, with 7 bases in the middle. CDR3 loop: CASSLGEIAKNIQYF. The CDR3 DNA sequence: TGTGCCAGCAGCTTAGGGGAAATAGCCAAAAACATTCAGTACTTC.

Ten or more counts support this clonotype. The rearrangement uses TRBV6-1 and TRBJ2-7; 8 bases are a match to TRBD1. Looked up from germline, CDR1 is MNHNS and CDR2 is SASEGT. The CDR3 totals 15 residues. V was pared by 6 bases and J by 2 bases, with 9 bases of the junction left unmatched. The CDR3 sequence is CASSFGQGQTYEQYF. As DNA, the CDR3 is TGTGCCAGCAGCTTCGGACAGGGACAGACCTACGAGCAGTACTTC.

This clonotype was seen ten or more times. J is TRBJ1-4 and V is TRBV6-1; D not resolved. The V end lost 6 bases, the J end lost 4 bases, and 15 bases lay between the germline ends. The germline V gene encodes CDR1 MNHNS and CDR2 SASEGT. The CDR3 is 15 residues long. In DNA, the CDR3 is TGTGCCAGCAGCGCGTACGCGGTGAATAATGAAAAACTGTTTTTT. Protein sequence: CASSAYAVNNEKLFF.

This clonotype was picked up many times. The DNA for the CDR3 is TGTGCCAGCAGCCCGGACAGGGGGGGAGGCTACACCTTC. Amino acid sequence: CASSPDRGGGYTF. The V gene is TRBV12-3 or TRBV12-4, the J gene TRBJ1-2; 10 nucleotides match TRBD1. V shed 6 bases and J 8 bases; nucleotides not matched to a gene: 6. The CDR3 contains 13 residues.

The V and J genes are TRBV7-8 and TRBJ2-5, with 11 bases aligning to TRBD1. After removal of 5 bases from V and 5 bases from J, the junction contained 10 bases not matched to a gene. CDR1 SGHVS and CDR2 FQNEAQ come from the germline V gene. The CDR3 is 16 amino acids. This CDR3 reads CASSQLWTGGKETQYF. The CDR3 DNA is TGTGCCAGCAGCCAATTATGGACAGGGGGCAAGGAGACCCAGTACTTC.

The V and J genes are TRBV5-8 and TRBJ2-7; weak D call: TRBD1 (6 bases). The CDR3 contains 16 residues. Germline V gene data show CDR1 as SGHTS and CDR2 as YDEGEE. V dropped 3 bases and J dropped 0 bases, with 16 bases sitting between them. The CDR3 DNA follows: TGTGCCAGCAGCTGGAACGGACAGACCTTCTCCTACGAGCAGTACTTC. It codes for CASSWNGQTFSYEQYF.

This clonotype was counted between two and nine times. The chain employs TRBV5-1 and TRBJ1-1; D is undetermined. Germline assignment: CDR1 SGHRS and CDR2 YFSETQ. The CDR3 has 12 residues. The V end lost 4 bases, the J end lost 2 bases, and 6 bases lay between the germline ends. CDR3 coding DNA: TGCGCCAGCAGCGAAAGTAACACTGAAGCTTTCTTT. Translated, it gives CASSESNTEAFF.

CDR3 loop: CASSTGGYSYNEQFF. The CDR3 nucleotides read TGTGCCAGCAGTACCGGCGGTTACTCCTACAATGAGCAGTTCTTC. This chain joins TRBV12-3 or TRBV12-4 and TRBJ2-1; D is uncertain. The CDR3 length is 15 residues. The V gene lost 5 bases and the J gene lost 0 bases, with 11 bases spanning the gap.

This clonotype was observed many times. The rearrangement links TRBV7-2 to TRBJ1-1, with 7 bases aligning to TRBD1. V gave up 5 bases and J gave up 7 bases; unmatched junction bases: 4. The V gene's germline CDR1 is SGHTA and CDR2 FQGNSA. The CDR3 loop spans 12 amino acids. DNA for the CDR3: TGTGCCAGCAGCCCCCGGACAGGTGAAGCTTTCTTT. Its translation: CASSPRTGEAFF.